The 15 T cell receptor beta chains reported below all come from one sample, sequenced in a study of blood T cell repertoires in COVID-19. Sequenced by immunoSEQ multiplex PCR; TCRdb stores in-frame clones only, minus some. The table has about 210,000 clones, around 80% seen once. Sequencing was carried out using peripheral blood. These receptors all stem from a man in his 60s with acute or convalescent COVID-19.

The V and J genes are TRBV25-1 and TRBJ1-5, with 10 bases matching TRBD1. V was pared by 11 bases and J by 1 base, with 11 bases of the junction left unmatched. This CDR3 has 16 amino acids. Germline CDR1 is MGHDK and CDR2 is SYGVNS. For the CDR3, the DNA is TGTGCCCTAGGGACAGGGGCCCTTGGGAGCAATCAGCCCCAGCATTTT. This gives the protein CALGTGALGSNQPQHF.

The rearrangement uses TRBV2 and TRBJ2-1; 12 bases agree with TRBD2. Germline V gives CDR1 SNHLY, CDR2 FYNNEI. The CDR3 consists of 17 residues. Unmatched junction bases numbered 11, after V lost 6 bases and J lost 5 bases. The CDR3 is CASSPRLAGDRDNEQFF. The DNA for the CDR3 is TGTGCCAGCAGCCCGCGACTAGCGGGAGATAGGGACAATGAGCAGTTCTTC.

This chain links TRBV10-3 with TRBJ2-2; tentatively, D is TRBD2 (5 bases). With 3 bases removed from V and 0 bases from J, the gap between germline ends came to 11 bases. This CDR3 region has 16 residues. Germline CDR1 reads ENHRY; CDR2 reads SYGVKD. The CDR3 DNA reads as TGTGCCATCAGTGACTGGGAGATCGCGAACACCGGGGAGCTGTTTTTT. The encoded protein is CAISDWEIANTGELFF.

CDR3 residues: CASSPTDQRDYSYEQYF. In DNA form, the CDR3 reads TGTGCCAGCAGTCCAACTGATCAGCGGGACTACTCCTACGAGCAGTACTTC. The V call is TRBV21-1, the J call TRBJ2-7; the DNA was not used to check the table's D call, TRBD2. TRBV21-1 is a documented pseudogene. The CDR3 length is 17 residues.

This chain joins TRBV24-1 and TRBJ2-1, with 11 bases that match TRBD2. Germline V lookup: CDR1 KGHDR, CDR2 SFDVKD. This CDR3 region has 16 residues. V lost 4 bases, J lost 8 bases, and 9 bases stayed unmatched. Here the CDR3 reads CATSELAGGPLHEQFF. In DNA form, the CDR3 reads TGTGCCACCAGTGAGCTAGCGGGAGGCCCCCTACATGAGCAGTTCTTC.

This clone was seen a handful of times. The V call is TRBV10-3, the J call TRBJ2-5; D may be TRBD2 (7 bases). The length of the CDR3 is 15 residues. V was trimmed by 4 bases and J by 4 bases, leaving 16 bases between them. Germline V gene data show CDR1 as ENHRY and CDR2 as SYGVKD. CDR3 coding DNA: TGTGCCATCAGTGTTAGTGGGGGGGCCCCAGAGACCCAGTACTTC. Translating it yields CAISVSGGAPETQYF.

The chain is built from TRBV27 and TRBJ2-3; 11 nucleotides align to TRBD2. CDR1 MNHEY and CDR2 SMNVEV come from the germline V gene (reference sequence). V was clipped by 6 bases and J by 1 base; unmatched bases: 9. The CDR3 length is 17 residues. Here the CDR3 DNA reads TGTGCCAGCAGCTTCTCTCTAGCGGGGGGTGGCACAGATACGCAGTATTTT. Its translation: CASSFSLAGGGTDTQYF.

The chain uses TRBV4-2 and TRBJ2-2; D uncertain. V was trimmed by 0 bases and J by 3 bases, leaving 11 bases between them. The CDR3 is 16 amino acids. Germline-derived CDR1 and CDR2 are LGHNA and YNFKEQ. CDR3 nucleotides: TGTGCCAGCAGCCAAGATGCCTGGGCCTACACCGGGGAGCTGTTTTTT. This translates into CASSQDAWAYTGELFF.

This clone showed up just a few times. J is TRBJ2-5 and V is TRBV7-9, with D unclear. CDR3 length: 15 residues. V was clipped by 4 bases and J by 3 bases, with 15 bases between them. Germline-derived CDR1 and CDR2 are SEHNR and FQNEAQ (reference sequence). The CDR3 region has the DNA TGTGCCAGCAGCTCCAATTGGGCCTTTAAAGAGACCCAGTACTTC. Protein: CASSSNWAFKETQYF.

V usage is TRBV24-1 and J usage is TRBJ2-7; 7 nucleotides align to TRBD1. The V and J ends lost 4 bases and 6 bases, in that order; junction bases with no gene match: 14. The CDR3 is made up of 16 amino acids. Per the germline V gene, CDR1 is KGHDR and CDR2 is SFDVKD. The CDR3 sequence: CATSDSLWTGGGEQYF. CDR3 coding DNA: TGTGCCACCAGTGACTCTCTTTGGACAGGCGGAGGCGAGCAGTACTTC.

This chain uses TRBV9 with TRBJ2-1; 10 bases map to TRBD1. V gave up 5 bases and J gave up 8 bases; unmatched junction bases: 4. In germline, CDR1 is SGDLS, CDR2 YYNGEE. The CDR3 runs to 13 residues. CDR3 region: CASSDRGRDEQFF. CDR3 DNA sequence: TGTGCCAGCAGTGACAGGGGGCGCGATGAGCAGTTCTTC.

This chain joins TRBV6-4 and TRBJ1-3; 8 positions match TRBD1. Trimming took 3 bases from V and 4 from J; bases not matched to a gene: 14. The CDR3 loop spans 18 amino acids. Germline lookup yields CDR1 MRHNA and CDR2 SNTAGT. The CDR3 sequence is CASSDSGQDMPAGNTIYF. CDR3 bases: TGTGCCAGCAGTGATTCGGGACAGGACATGCCCGCAGGAAACACCATATATTTT.

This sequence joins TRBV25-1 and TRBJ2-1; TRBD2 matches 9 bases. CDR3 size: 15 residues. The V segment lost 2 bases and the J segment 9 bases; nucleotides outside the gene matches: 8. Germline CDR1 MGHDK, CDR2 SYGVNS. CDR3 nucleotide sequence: TGTGCCAGCAGTGAAGCCCTAGCGGGACTGGGTGAGCAGTTCTTC. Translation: CASSEALAGLGEQFF.

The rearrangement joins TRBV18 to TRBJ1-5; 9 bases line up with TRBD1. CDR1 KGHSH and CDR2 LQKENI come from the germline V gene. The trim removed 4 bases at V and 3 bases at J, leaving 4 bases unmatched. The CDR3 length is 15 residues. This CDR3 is CASSLGTGNNQPQHF. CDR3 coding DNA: TGTGCCAGCTCACTCGGGACAGGGAACAATCAGCCCCAGCATTTT.

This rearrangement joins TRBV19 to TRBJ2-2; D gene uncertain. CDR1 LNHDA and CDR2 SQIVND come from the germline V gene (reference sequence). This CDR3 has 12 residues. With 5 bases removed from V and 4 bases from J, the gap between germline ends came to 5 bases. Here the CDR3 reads CASSRATGELFF. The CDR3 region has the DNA TGTGCCAGTAGTCGAGCCACCGGGGAGCTGTTTTTT.